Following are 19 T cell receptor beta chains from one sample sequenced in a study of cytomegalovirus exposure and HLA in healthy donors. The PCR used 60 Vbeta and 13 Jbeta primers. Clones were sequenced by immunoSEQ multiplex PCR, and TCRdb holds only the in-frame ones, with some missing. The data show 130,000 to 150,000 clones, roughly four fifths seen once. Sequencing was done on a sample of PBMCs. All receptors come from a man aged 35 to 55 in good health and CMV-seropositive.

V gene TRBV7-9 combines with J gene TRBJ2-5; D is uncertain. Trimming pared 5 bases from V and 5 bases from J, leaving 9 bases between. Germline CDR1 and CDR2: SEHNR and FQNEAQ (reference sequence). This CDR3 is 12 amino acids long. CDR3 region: CASSPQRETQYF. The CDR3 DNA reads TGTGCCAGCAGCCCGCAGAGGGAGACCCAGTACTTC. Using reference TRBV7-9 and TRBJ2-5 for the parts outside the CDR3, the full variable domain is DTGVSQNPRHKITKRGQNVTFRCDPISEHNRLYWYRQTLGQGPEFLTYFQNEAQLEKSRLLSDRFSAERPKGSFSTLEIQRTEQGDSAMYLCASSPQRETQYFGPGTRLLVL.

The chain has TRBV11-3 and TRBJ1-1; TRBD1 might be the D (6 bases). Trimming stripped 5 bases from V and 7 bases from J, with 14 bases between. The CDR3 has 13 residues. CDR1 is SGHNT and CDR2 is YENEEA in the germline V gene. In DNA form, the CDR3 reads TGTGCCAGCAGCCTTACCAGGGGAAGTGAAGCTTTCTTT. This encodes CASSLTRGSEAFF.

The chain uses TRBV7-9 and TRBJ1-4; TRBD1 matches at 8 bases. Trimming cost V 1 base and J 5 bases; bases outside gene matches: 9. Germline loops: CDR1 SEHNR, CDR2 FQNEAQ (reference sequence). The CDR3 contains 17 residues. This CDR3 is CASSLDPGQVRNEKLFF. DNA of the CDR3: TGTGCCAGCAGCTTAGATCCGGGACAGGTTCGAAATGAAAAACTGTTTTTT.

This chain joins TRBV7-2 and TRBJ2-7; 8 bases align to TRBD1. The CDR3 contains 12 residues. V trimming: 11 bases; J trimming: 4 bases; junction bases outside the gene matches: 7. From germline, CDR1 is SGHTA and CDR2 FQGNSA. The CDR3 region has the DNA TGTGCCGCCCGGACAGGGAATTACGAGCAGTACTTC. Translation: CAARTGNYEQYF.

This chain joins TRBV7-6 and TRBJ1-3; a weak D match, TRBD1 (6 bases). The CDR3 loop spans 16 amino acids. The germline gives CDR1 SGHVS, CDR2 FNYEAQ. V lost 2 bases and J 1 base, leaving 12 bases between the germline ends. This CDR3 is CASSLLGGASGNTIYF. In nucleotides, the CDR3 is TGTGCCAGCAGCTTATTAGGGGGGGCTTCTGGAAACACCATATATTTT.

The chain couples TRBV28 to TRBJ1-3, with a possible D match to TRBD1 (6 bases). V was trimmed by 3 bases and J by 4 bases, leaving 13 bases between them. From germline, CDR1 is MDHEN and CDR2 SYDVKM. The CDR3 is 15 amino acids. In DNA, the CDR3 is TGTGCCAGCAGTTTCGGACAGACAGTGGGAAACACCATATATTTT. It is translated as CASSFGQTVGNTIYF.

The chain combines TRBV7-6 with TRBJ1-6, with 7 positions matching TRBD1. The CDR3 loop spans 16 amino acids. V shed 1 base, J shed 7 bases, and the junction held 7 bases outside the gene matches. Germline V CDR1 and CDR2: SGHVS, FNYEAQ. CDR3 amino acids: CASSLVSATGNSPLHF. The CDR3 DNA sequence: TGTGCCAGCAGCTTAGTTTCTGCGACAGGGAATTCACCCCTCCACTTT.

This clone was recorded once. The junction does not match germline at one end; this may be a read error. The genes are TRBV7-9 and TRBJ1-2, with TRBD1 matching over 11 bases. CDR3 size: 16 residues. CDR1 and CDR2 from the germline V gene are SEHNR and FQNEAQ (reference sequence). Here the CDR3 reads CSSSRTGGDLLRGYTF. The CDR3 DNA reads TGTTCCAGCAGCCGGACAGGGGGCGACCTACTTAGGGGCTACACCTTC.

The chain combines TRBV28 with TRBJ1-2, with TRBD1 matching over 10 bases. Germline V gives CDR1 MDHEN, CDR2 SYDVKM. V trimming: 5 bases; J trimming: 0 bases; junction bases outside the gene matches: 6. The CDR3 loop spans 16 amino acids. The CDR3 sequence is CASSTGQGITNYGYTF. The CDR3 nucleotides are TGTGCCAGCAGTACGGGACAGGGGATAACTAACTATGGCTACACCTTC.

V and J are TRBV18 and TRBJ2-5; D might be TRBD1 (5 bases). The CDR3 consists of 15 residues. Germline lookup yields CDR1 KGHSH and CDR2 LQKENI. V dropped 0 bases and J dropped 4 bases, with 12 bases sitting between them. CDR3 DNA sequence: TGTGCCAGCTCACCACCGTCTTCCCAGGGAGAGACCCAGTACTTC. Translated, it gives CASSPPSSQGETQYF.

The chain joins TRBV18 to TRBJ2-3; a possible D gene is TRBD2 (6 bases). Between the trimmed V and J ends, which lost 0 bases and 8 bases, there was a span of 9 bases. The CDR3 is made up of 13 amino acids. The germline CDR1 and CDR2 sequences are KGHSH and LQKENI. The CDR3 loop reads CASSPPAGFTQYF. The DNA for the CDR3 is TGTGCCAGCTCACCACCGGCGGGGTTTACGCAGTATTTT.

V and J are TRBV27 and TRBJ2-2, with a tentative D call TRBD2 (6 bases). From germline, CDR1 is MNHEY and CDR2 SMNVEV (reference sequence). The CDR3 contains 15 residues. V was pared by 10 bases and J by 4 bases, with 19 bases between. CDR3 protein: CATGRRESGTGELFF. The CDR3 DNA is TGTGCCACCGGAAGACGGGAGTCTGGCACCGGGGAGCTGTTTTTT.

The CDR3 here is CASRRTGSSYEQYF. Here the CDR3 DNA reads TGTGCCAGCAGACGGACAGGGAGCTCCTACGAGCAGTACTTC. The chain recombines TRBV28 with TRBJ2-5; 8 nucleotides line up with TRBD1. The DNA end lines up better with TRBJ2-7; the J call may be wrong. This CDR3 contains 14 residues. Germline V lookup: CDR1 MDHEN, CDR2 SYDVKM.

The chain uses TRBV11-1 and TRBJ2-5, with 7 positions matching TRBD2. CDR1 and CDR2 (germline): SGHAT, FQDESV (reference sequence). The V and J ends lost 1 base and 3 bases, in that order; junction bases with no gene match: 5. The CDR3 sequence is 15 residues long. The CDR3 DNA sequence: TGTGCCAGCAGCTTAGGGGGGGGTAATGAAGAGACCCAGTACTTC. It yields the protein CASSLGGGNEETQYF.

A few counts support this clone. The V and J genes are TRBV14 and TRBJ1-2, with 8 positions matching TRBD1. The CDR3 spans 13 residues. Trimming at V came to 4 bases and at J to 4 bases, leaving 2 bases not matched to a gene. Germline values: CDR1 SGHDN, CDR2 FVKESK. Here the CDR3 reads CASSPGQAYGYTF. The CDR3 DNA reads TGTGCCAGCAGCCCGGGACAGGCCTATGGCTACACCTTC.

The CDR3 reads CASSDQEVGVQFF. CDR3 in DNA: TGTGCCAGCAGCGATCAAGAAGTCGGAGTGCAGTTCTTC. This chain joins TRBV7-3 and TRBJ2-1; D is unresolved. Trimming stripped 5 bases from V and 12 bases from J, with 17 bases between. CDR1 is SGHTA and CDR2 is FQGTGA in the germline V gene. This CDR3 is 13 amino acids long. Together with reference TRBV7-3 and TRBJ2-1, the CDR3 gives the full variable domain: GAGVSQTPSNKVTEKGKYVELRCDPISGHTALYWYRQSLGQGPEFLIYFQGTGAADDSGLPNDRFFAVRPEGSVSTLKIQRTERGDSAVYLCASSDQEVGVQFFGPGTRLTVL.

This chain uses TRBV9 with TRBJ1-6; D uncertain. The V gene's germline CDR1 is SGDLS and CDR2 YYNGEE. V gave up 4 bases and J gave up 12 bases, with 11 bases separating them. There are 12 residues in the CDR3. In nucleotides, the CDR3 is TGTGCCAGCAGCCCCTCGACTGGACCCCTCCACTTT. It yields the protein CASSPSTGPLHF. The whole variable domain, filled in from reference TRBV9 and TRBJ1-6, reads DSGVTQTPKHLITATGQRVTLRCSPRSGDLSVYWYQQSLDQGLQFLIQYYNGEERAKGNILERFSAQQFPDLHSELNLSSLELGDSALYFCASSPSTGPLHFGNGTRLTVT.

In nucleotides, the CDR3 is TGTGCCAGCAGTCGACTAGCTGCAGATACGCAGTATTTT. It translates to CASSRLAADTQYF. The gene calls are TRBV6-5 and TRBJ2-3; 7 bases fit TRBD2. Germline-derived CDR1 and CDR2 are MNHEY and SVGAGI. Trimming cost V 5 bases and J 4 bases; bases outside gene matches: 3. This CDR3 region has 13 residues.

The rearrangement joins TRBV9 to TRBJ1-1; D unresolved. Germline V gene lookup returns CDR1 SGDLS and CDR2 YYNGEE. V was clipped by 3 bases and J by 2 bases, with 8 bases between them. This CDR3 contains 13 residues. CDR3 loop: CASSGGPNTEAFF. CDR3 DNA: TGTGCCAGCAGCGGCGGGCCTAACACTGAAGCTTTCTTT.